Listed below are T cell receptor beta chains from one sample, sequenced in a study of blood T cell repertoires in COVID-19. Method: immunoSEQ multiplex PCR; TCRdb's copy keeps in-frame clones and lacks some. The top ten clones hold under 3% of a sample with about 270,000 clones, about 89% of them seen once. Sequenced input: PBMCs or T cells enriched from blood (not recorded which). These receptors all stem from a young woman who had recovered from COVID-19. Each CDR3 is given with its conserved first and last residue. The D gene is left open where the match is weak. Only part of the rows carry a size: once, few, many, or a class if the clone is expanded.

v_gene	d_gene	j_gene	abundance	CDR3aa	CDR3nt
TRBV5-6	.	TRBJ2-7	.	CASSLKASYEQYF	TGTGCCAGCAGCTTGAAAGCCTCCTACGAGCAGTACTTC
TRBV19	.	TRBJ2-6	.	CASRDIGLPGANVLTF	TGTGCCAGTAGGGACATCGGCCTCCCTGGGGCCAACGTCCTGACTTTC
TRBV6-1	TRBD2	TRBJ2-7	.	CASSEFQLAGAYEQYF	TGTGCCAGCAGTGAATTTCAACTAGCGGGAGCCTACGAGCAGTACTTC
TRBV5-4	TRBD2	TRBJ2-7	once	CASSFFAGDLSYEQYF	TGTGCCAGCAGCTTCTTCGCGGGGGATCTCTCCTACGAGCAGTACTTC
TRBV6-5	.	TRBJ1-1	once	CASSYSNYGDYTEAFF	TGTGCCAGCAGTTACTCGAATTACGGAGATTACACTGAAGCTTTCTTT
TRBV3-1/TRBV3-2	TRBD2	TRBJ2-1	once	CASSQDASGRPAQFF	TGTGCCAGCAGCCAAGATGCTAGCGGGAGGCCGGCCCAGTTCTTC
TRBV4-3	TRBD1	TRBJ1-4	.	CASSQDRLGTGREKLFF	TGCGCCAGCAGCCAAGATCGATTGGGGACAGGGAGAGAAAAACTGTTTTTT
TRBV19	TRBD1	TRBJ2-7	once	CASSTTGTGGYEQYF	TGTGCCAGTAGTACAACCGGGACAGGGGGCTACGAGCAGTACTTC
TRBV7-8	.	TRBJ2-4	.	CASSFGGGLAKNIQYF	TGTGCCAGCAGCTTCGGAGGCGGCTTAGCCAAAAACATTCAGTACTTC
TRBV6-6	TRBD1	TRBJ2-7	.	CASSWDRETYEQYF	TGTGCCAGCAGTTGGGACAGGGAAACCTACGAGCAGTACTTC
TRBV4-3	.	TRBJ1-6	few	CASSQHPGGKHPGRGSPLHF	TGCGCCAGCAGCCAACATCCGGGAGGGAAACATCCGGGACGGGGATCACCCCTCCACTTT
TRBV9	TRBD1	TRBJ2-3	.	CASSVALTGAHDTQYF	TGTGCCAGCAGCGTAGCTCTGACAGGGGCCCACGATACGCAGTATTTT
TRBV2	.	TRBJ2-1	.	CASHRSTEPNEQFF	TGTGCCAGCCATCGTTCCACAGAACCCAATGAGCAGTTCTTC
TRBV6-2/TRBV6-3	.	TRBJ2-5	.	CASSYGAAGRPETQYF	TGTGCCAGCAGTTATGGGGCAGCCGGGCGCCCAGAGACCCAGTACTTC
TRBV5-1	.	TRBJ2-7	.	CASSFGTLRSYEQYF	TGCGCCAGCAGCTTTGGGACTCTTCGCTCCTACGAGCAGTACTTC
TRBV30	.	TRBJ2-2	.	CAWGRQAGELFF	TGTGCCTGGGGCCGACAGGCCGGGGAGCTGTTTTTT
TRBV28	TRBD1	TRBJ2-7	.	CASSFLGSGGYEQYF	TGTGCCAGCAGTTTTCTCGGGTCAGGGGGCTACGAGCAGTACTTC
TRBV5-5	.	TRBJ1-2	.	CASSLLNRSGAAGYTF	TGTGCCAGCAGCTTGTTGAACAGGAGCGGGGCGGCGGGCTACACCTTC
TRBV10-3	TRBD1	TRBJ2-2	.	CAISARGTTNTGELFF	TGTGCCATCAGTGCCAGGGGGACAACGAACACCGGGGAGCTGTTTTTT
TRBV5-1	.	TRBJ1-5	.	CASSLSGIQPQHF	TGCGCCAGCTCTCTATCGGGAATTCAGCCCCAGCATTTT
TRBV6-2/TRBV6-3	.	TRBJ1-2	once	CASSYSAGLGYGYTF	TGTGCCAGCAGTTACTCAGCAGGCCTCGGCTATGGCTACACCTTC
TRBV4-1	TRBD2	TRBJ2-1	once	CASSYYSGRDYNEQFF	TGCGCCAGCAGCTACTATAGCGGGAGGGACTACAATGAGCAGTTCTTC
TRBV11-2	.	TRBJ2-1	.	CASSLAYRAIYNEQFF	TGTGCCAGCAGCTTAGCCTACAGGGCGATTTACAATGAGCAGTTCTTC
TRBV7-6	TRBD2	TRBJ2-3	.	CASSPETSGSTDTQYF	TGTGCCAGCAGCCCGGAGACTAGCGGTAGCACAGATACGCAGTATTTT
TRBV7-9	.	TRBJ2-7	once	CASSLGGGEQYF	TGTGCCAGCAGCTTAGGAGGGGGCGAGCAGTACTTC
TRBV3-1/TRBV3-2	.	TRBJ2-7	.	CASSQNRDTYEQYF	TGTGCCAGCAGCCAAAACAGGGATACCTACGAGCAGTACTTC
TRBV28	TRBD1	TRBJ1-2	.	CASSLTTGVIDGYTF	TGTGCCAGCAGTCTCACGACAGGGGTGATCGATGGCTACACCTTC
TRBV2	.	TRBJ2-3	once	CASSVSDTQYF	TGTGCCAGCAGTGTATCAGATACGCAGTATTTT
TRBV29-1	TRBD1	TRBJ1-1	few	CSAGTGAAAEAFF	TGCAGCGCCGGGACAGGGGCGGCGGCCGAAGCTTTCTTT
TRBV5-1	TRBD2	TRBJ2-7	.	CASSSSSSGSLSEQYF	TGCGCCAGCAGCTCCAGTTCTAGCGGGAGCCTAAGCGAGCAGTACTTC
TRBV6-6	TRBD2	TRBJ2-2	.	CASTRRTSGTGELFF	TGTGCCAGCACCAGGCGGACTAGCGGCACCGGGGAGCTGTTTTTT
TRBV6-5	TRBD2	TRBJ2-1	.	CASRPTSDPTNEQFF	TGTGCCAGCAGACCTACTAGCGATCCTACAAATGAGCAGTTCTTC
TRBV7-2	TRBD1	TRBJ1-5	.	CASSYRQGWSQPQHF	TGTGCCAGCAGCTACAGACAGGGGTGGAGTCAGCCCCAGCATTTT
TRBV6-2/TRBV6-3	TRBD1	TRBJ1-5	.	CASSSRPGQGVGNQPQHF	TGTGCCAGCAGTTCCCGACCGGGACAGGGGGTCGGCAATCAGCCCCAGCATTTT
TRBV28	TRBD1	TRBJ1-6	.	CASSLRPGTAYNSPLHF	TGTGCCAGCAGTTTACGCCCCGGGACAGCCTATAATTCACCCCTCCACTTT
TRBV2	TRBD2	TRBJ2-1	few	CASSEARLADLYNEQFF	TGTGCCAGCAGTGAAGCGCGGCTAGCGGACCTCTACAATGAGCAGTTCTTC
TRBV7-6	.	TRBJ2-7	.	CASSKSGDEQYF	TGTGCCAGCAGCAAATCGGGGGACGAGCAGTACTTC
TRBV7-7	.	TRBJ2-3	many	CASSPGAGSTDTQYF	TGTGCCAGCAGTCCCGGTGCGGGGAGCACAGATACGCAGTATTTT
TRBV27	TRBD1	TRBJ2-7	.	CASSSGTARGEQYF	TGTGCCAGCAGCTCCGGGACAGCCCGGGGAGAGCAGTACTTC
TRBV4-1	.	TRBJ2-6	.	CASSLPGQNSGANVLTF	TGCGCCAGCAGCCTTCCGGGACAAAACTCTGGGGCCAACGTCCTGACTTTC
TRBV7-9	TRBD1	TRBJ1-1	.	CASTKGASDTEAFF	TGTGCCAGCACCAAGGGGGCTTCGGACACTGAAGCTTTCTTT